The clone carrying this T cell receptor beta chain has only a few counts. Its specificity is unknown. The data were taken from a study of graft-versus-host responses after intestinal transplantation. Study context: Among the recipients, transplants were multivisceral, liver-intestinal, or isolated intestinal. Uniformly, recipients were administered anti-thymocyte globulin induction with subsequent tacrolimus and steroids for about 3 years.

Study-wide results and caveats: Allografts carried high graft-versus-host to host-versus-graft clonal ratios in patients having graft-donor T cell macrochimerism. Recipient-marrow GvH clones were detected, some having first appeared in ileum or blood.

Profiling relied on immunoSEQ multiplex PCR, and the TCRdb table lists in-frame clones only, not all of them. Here the sample spans under 100,000 clones, 90% being singletons. The CDR3 is 16 residues long. The V and J ends lost 3 bases and 6 bases respectively, with 21 bases between them. The V gene's germline CDR1 is LNHDA and CDR2 SQIVND (reference sequence). The chain has TRBV19 and TRBJ2-7; D is possibly TRBD1 (6 bases). Sequenced here: PBMCs, sampled approximately 470 days after intestinal transplant. The receptor's source is a human patient who received an intestinal transplant, so some T cells may come from the graft donor. The CDR3 protein is CASSIRQALGVGEQYF. Written as DNA, the CDR3 is TGTGCCAGTAGTATCCGACAGGCCCTAGGGGTGGGCGAGCAGTACTTC. The variable domain in full, completed from reference TRBV19 and TRBJ2-7, reads DGGITQSPKYLFRKEGQNVTLSCEQNLNHDAMYWYRQDPGQGLRLIYYSQIVNDFQKGDIAEGYSVSREKKESFPLTVTSAQKNPTAFYLCASSIRQALGVGEQYFGPGTRLTVT.